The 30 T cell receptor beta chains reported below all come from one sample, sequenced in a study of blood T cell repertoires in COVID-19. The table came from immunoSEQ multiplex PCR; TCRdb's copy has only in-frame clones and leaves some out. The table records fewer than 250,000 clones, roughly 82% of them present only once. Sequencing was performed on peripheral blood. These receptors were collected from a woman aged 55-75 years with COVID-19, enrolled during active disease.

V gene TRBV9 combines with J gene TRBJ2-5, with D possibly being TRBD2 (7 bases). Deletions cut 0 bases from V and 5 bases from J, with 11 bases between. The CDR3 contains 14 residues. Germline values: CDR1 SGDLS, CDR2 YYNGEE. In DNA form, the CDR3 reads TGTGCCAGCAGCGTAGGAGGGGGGGCGGAGACCCAGTACTTC. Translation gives CASSVGGGAETQYF. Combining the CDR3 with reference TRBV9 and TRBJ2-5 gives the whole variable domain DSGVTQTPKHLITATGQRVTLRCSPRSGDLSVYWYQQSLDQGLQFLIQYYNGEERAKGNILERFSAQQFPDLHSELNLSSLELGDSALYFCASSVGGGAETQYFGPGTRLLVL.

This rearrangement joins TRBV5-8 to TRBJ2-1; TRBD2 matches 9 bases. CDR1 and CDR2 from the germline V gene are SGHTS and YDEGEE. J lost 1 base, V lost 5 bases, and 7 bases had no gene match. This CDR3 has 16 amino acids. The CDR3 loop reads CASSPGLAGSYNEQFF. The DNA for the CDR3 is TGTGCCAGCAGTCCGGGACTAGCCGGGTCCTACAATGAGCAGTTCTTC.

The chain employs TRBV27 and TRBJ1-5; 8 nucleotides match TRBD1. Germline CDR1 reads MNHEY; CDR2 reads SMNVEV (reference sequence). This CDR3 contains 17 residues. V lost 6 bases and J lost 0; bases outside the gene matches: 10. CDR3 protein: CASSRGRGRDSNQPQHF. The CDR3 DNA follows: TGTGCCAGCAGCCGGGGCAGGGGGCGAGATAGCAATCAGCCCCAGCATTTT.

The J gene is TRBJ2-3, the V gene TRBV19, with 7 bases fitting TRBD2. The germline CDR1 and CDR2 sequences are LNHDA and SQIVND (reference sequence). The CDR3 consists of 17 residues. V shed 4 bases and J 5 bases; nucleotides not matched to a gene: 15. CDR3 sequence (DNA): TGTGCCAGTAGTAGGCTGAGGGATACTAGCGTTGGAGATACGCAGTATTTT. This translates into CASSRLRDTSVGDTQYF.

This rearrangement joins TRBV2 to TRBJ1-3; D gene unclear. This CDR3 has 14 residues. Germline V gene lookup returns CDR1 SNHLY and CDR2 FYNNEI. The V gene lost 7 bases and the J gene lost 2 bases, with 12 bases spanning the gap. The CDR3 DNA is TGTGCCAGCATCTCAGGCGGGGCTGGAAACACCATATATTTT. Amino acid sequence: CASISGGAGNTIYF.

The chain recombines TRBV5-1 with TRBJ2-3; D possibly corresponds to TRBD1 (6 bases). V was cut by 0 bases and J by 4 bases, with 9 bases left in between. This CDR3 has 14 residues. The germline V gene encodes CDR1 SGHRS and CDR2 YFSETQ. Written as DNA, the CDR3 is TGCGCCAGCAGCTTGGTAACAGGGTCAGATACGCAGTATTTT. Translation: CASSLVTGSDTQYF.

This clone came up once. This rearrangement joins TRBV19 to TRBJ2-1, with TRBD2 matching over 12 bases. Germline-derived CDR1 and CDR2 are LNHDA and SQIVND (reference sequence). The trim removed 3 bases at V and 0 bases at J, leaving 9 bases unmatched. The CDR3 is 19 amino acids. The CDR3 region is CASSMKLAGGIHSYNEQFF. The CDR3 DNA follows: TGTGCCAGTAGTATGAAACTAGCGGGAGGCATCCACTCCTACAATGAGCAGTTCTTC.

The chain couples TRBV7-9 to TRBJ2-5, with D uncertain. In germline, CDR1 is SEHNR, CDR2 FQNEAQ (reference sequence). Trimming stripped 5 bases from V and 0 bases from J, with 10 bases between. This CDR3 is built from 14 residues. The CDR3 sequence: CASSVGRYQETQYF. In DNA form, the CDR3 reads TGTGCCAGCAGCGTCGGCAGGTACCAAGAGACCCAGTACTTC.

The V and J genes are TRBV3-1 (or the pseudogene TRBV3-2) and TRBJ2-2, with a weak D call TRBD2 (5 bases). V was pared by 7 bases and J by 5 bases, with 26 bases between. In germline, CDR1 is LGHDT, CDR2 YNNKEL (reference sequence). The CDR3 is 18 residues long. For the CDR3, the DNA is TGTGCCAGCACAAAAGAGGCTCTAGCAGCTATAGGGACCGGGGAGCTGTTTTTT. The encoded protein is CASTKEALAAIGTGELFF.

DNA for the CDR3: TGTGCCAGCTCCGACAGGGCCACCTACAATGAGCAGTTCTTC. Amino acid sequence: CASSDRATYNEQFF. V is TRBV19 and J is TRBJ2-1, with 7 positions matching TRBD1. Germline V gene data show CDR1 as LNHDA and CDR2 as SQIVND (reference sequence). This CDR3 has 14 residues. V dropped 9 bases and J dropped 2; count of bases not matched to a gene: 7.

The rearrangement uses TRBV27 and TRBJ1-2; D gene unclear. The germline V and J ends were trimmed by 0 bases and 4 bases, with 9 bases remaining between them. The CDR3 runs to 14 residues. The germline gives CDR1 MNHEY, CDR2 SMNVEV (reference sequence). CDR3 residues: CASSLSGNLYGYTF. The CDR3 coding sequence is TGTGCCAGCAGTTTATCGGGCAACCTCTATGGCTACACCTTC.

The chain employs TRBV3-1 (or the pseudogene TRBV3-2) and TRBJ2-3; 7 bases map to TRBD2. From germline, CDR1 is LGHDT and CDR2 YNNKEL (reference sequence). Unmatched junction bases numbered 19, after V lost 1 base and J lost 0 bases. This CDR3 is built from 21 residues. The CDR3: CASSQALREGTYIPSTDTQYF. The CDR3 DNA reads TGTGCCAGCAGCCAAGCGTTAAGGGAGGGCACATATATCCCTAGCACAGATACGCAGTATTTT.

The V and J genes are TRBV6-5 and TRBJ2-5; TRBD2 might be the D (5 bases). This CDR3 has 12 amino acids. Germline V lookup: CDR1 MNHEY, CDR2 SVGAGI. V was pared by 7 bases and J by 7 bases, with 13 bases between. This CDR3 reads CASTRGSTTQYF. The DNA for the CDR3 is TGTGCCAGCACCCGGGGTTCAACGACCCAGTACTTC.

DNA for the CDR3: TGTGCCAGCAGTGGGGGGGGCTATGGCTACACCTTC. This sequence encodes CASSGGGYGYTF. The chain employs TRBV27 and TRBJ1-2; maybe TRBD1 (5 bases). V shed 5 bases and J shed 4 bases, with 8 bases lying between them. Germline CDR1 is MNHEY and CDR2 is SMNVEV (reference sequence). This CDR3 has 12 amino acids.

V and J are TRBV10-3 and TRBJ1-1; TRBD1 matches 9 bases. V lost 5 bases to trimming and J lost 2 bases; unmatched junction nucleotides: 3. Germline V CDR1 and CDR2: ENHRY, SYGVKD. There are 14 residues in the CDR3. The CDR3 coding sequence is TGTGCCATCAGTTGGACAGGGGCTAACACTGAAGCTTTCTTT. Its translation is CAISWTGANTEAFF.

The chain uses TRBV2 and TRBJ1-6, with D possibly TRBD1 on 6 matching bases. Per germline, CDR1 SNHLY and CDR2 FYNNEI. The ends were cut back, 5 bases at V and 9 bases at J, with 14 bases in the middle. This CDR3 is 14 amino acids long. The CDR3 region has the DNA TGTGCCAGCAGTCCTACAGGGTTTGGTTCACCCCTCCACTTT. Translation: CASSPTGFGSPLHF.

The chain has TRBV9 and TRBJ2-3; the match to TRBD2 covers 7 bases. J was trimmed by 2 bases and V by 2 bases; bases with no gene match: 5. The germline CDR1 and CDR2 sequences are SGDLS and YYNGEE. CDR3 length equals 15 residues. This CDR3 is CASSVWGGTTDTQYF. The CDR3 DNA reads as TGTGCCAGCAGCGTCTGGGGGGGGACCACAGATACGCAGTATTTT.

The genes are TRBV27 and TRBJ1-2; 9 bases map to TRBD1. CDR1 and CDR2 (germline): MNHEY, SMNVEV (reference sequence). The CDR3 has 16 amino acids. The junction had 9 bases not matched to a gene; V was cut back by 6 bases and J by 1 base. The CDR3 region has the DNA TGTGCCAGCAGACCCACCGGGACAGGGATTAACTATGGCTACACCTTC. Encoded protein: CASRPTGTGINYGYTF.

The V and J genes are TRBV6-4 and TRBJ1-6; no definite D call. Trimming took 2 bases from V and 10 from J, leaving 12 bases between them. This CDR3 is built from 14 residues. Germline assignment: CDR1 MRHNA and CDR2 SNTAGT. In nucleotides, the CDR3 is TGTGCCAGCAGTGACGCGGCGGGTGGATCACCCCTCCACTTT. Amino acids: CASSDAAGGSPLHF.

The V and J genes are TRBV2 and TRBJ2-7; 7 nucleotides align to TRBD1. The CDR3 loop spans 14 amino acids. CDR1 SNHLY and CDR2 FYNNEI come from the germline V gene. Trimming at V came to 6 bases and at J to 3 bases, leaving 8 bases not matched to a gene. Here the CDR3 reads CASRARDSLYEQYF. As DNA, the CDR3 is TGTGCCAGCAGGGCACGGGACAGCCTCTACGAGCAGTACTTC.

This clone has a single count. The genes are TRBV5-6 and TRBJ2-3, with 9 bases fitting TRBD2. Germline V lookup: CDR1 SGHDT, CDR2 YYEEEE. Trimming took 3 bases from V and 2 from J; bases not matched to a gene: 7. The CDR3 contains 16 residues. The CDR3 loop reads CASSWGPSGTTDTQYF. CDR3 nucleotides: TGTGCCAGCAGCTGGGGGCCTAGCGGGACCACAGATACGCAGTATTTT.

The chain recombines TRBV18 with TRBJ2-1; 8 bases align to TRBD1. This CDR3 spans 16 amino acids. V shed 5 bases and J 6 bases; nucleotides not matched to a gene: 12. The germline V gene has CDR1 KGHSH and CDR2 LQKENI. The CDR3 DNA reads TGTGCCAGCTCAAGGACCGGACAGGGTTTTGGCAATGAGCAGTTCTTC. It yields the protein CASSRTGQGFGNEQFF.

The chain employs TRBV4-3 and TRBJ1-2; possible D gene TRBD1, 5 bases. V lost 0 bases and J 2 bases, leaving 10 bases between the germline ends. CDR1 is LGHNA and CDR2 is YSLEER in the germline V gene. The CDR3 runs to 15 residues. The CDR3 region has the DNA TGCGCCAGCAGCCAAGATCGAAAGGGGAACTATGGCTACACCTTC. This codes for CASSQDRKGNYGYTF.

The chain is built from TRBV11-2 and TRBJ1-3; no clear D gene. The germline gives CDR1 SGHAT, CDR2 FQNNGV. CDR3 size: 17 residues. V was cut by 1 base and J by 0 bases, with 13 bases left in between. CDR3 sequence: CASSLGPGRSSGNTIYF. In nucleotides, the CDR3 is TGTGCCAGCAGCTTAGGGCCCGGGAGAAGCTCTGGAAACACCATATATTTT.

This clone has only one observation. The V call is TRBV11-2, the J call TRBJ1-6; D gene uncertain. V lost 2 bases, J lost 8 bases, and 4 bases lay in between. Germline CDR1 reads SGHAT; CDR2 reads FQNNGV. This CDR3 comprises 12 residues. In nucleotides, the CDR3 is TGTGCCAGCAGCTTATATGATTCACCCCTCCACTTT. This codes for CASSLYDSPLHF.

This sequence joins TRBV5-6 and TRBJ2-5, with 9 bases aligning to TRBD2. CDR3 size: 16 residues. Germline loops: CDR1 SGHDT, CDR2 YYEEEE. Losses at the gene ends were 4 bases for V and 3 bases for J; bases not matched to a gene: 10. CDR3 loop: CASSATGTSREETQYF. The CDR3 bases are TGTGCCAGCAGCGCCACCGGGACTAGCAGGGAAGAGACCCAGTACTTC.

In nucleotides, the CDR3 is TGTGCCAGCAGTATCCTAGCTCCCTCTAGCACAGATACGCAGTATTTT. It codes for CASSILAPSSTDTQYF. This sequence joins TRBV2 and TRBJ2-3; the D gene is possibly TRBD2 (5 bases). The CDR3 sequence is 16 residues long. V lost 5 bases, J lost 0 bases, and 15 bases lay in between. CDR1 and CDR2 (germline): SNHLY, FYNNEI. Variable domain in full (rest from reference TRBV2 and TRBJ2-3): EPEVTQTPSHQVTQMGQEVILRCVPISNHLYFYWYRQILGQKVEFLVSFYNNEISEKSEIFDDQFSVERPDGSNFTLKIRSTKLEDSAMYFCASSILAPSSTDTQYFGPGTRLTVL.

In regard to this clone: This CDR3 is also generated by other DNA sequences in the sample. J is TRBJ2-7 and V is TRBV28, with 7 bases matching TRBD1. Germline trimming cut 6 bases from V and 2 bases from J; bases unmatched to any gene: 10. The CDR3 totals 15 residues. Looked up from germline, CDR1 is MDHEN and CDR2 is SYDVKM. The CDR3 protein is CASRPNRDRAYEQYF. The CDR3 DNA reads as TGTGCCAGCAGACCGAACCGGGACAGAGCCTACGAGCAGTACTTC.

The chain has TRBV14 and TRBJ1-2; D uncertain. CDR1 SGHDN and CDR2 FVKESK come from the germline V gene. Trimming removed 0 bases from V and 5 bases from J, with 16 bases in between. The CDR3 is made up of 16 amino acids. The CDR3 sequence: CASSQDPTAFSYGYTF. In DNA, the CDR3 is TGTGCCAGCAGCCAAGATCCCACAGCCTTTTCTTATGGCTACACCTTC.

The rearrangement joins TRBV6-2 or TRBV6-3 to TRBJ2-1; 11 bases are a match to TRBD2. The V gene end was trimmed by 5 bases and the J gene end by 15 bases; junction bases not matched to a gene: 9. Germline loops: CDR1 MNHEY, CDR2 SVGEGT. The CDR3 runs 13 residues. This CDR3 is CASSNLAGGQGFF. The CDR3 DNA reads TGTGCCAGCAGTAACCTAGCGGGGGGACAGGGGTTCTTC.